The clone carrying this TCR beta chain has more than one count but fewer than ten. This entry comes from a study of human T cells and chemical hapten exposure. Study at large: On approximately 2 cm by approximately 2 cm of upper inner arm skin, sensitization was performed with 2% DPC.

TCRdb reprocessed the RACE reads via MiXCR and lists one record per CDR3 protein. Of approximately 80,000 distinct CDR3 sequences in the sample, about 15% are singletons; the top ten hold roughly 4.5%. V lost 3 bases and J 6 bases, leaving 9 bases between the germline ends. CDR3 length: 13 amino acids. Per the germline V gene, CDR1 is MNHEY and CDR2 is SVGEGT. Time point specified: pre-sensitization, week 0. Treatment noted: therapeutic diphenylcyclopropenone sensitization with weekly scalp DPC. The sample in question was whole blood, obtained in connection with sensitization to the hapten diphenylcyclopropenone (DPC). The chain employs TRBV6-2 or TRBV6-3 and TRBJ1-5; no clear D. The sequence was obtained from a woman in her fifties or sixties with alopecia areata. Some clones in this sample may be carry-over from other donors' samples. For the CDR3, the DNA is TGTGCCAGCAGTTATTTGTCTGGTCAGCCCCAGCATTTT. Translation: CASSYLSGQPQHF.